The 25 T cell receptor beta chains below all came from one sample that was sequenced in a study of blood T cell repertoires in COVID-19. TCRdb keeps only in-frame clones here, not all; method: immunoSEQ multiplex PCR. The sample comprises 45,000 to 60,000 clones, more than 70% of which are singletons, and approximately 10% rests with the top ten. The sequenced sample consisted of peripheral blood. The receptors originated from a man in his sixties or seventies with active COVID-19.

The J gene is TRBJ2-5, the V gene TRBV5-1, with 8 bases fitting TRBD2. This CDR3 contains 15 residues. V dropped 3 bases and J dropped 4; count of bases not matched to a gene: 8. Germline assignment: CDR1 SGHRS and CDR2 YFSETQ. The CDR3 coding sequence is TGCGCCAGCAGCTCCGGGAGGGCTATTGGAGAGACCCAGTACTTC. Translating it yields CASSSGRAIGETQYF.

V usage is TRBV5-1 and J usage is TRBJ1-1; maybe TRBD1 (6 bases). The CDR3 covers 15 residues. The germline V gene has CDR1 SGHRS and CDR2 YFSETQ. V was shortened by 4 bases and J by 0 bases, with 13 bases between the two germline ends. The DNA of the CDR3 is TGCGCCAGCAGCGCTCTACAGGGCCTGAACACTGAAGCTTTCTTT. The encoded protein is CASSALQGLNTEAFF.

CDR3 protein: CASSESGTGSSEQYF. In DNA, the CDR3 is TGTGCCAGCAGTGAATCCGGGACAGGGTCTAGCGAGCAGTACTTC. The rearrangement uses TRBV25-1 and TRBJ2-7, with 9 bases identical to TRBD1. Germline CDR1 is MGHDK and CDR2 is SYGVNS. The V segment lost 1 base and the J segment 6 bases; nucleotides outside the gene matches: 7. The CDR3 is 15 residues long.

V usage is TRBV7-2 and J usage is TRBJ2-3; TRBD2 agrees at 11 bases. Per the germline V gene, CDR1 is SGHTA and CDR2 is FQGNSA. CDR3 size: 16 residues. The V gene end was trimmed by 5 bases and the J gene end by 4 bases; junction bases not matched to a gene: 8. The CDR3 region has the DNA TGTGCCAGCAGCCCACAACTTAGCGGGGGGGCAGATACGCAGTATTTT. Translated, it gives CASSPQLSGGADTQYF.

Only one count was recorded for this clone. The rearrangement links TRBV29-1 to TRBJ1-2, with D perhaps TRBD1 (5 bases). Trimming removed 7 bases from V and 6 bases from J, with 15 bases in between. Germline V gene lookup returns CDR1 SQVTM and CDR2 ANQGSEA. CDR3 size: 12 residues. CDR3 DNA sequence: TGCAGCGCCGCGGGACCCAAGGATGGCTACACCTTC. Amino acids: CSAAGPKDGYTF.

The rearrangement uses TRBV7-2 and TRBJ2-3; no clear D gene. This CDR3 region has 13 residues. From germline, CDR1 is SGHTA and CDR2 FQGNSA. The V end was cut by 4 bases, the J end by 5 bases, with 10 bases between. CDR3 sequence reads: CASSYLGRDTQYF. As DNA, the CDR3 is TGTGCCAGCAGCTACTTGGGCCGAGATACGCAGTATTTT.

The V call is TRBV4-3, the J call TRBJ1-4, with 7 bases matching TRBD1. The CDR3 runs to 17 residues. In germline, CDR1 is LGHNA, CDR2 YSLEER. V shed 0 bases and J 1 base; nucleotides not matched to a gene: 5. The CDR3: CASSQDVRGRTNEKLFF. The CDR3 coding sequence is TGCGCCAGCAGCCAAGATGTGAGGGGGCGAACTAATGAAAAACTGTTTTTT.

The chain links TRBV30 to TRBJ1-2; D is unresolved. CDR1 and CDR2 (germline): GTSNPN, SVGIG (reference sequence). There are 14 residues in the CDR3. The V end lost 3 bases, the J end lost 2 bases, and 13 bases lay between the germline ends. The CDR3 nucleotides are TGTGCCTGGAGGCGGAGGGCCGCCAACTATGGCTACACCTTC. Translated: CAWRRRAANYGYTF. The full variable domain, its missing parts supplied by reference TRBV30 and TRBJ1-2, is SQTIHQWPATLVQPVGSPLSLECTVEGTSNPNLYWYRQAAGRGLQLLFYSVGIGQISSEVPQNLSASRPQDRQFILSSKKLLLSDSGFYLCAWRRRAANYGYTFGSGTRLTVV.

This chain uses TRBV5-8 with TRBJ1-2; 8 nucleotides line up with TRBD1. The germline gives CDR1 SGHTS, CDR2 YDEGEE. This CDR3 has 15 amino acids. The trim removed 3 bases at V and 4 bases at J, leaving 8 bases unmatched. CDR3 loop: CASSSGQGWGYGYTF. The DNA for the CDR3 is TGTGCCAGCAGCTCAGGACAGGGTTGGGGCTATGGCTACACCTTC.

The rearrangement uses TRBV6-1 and TRBJ2-1; D call uncertain. Between the trimmed V and J ends, which lost 4 bases and 0 bases, there was a span of 16 bases. CDR3 length: 17 amino acids. Germline CDR1 and CDR2: MNHNS and SASEGT. CDR3 sequence: CASSGVVYPSSYNEQFF. CDR3 sequence (DNA): TGTGCCAGCAGTGGCGTCGTGTATCCAAGCTCCTACAATGAGCAGTTCTTC.

The V gene is TRBV2, the J gene TRBJ2-7; 7 bases fit TRBD2. From germline, CDR1 is SNHLY and CDR2 FYNNEI. The CDR3 runs to 13 residues. The J segment lost 4 bases and the V segment lost 1 base, leaving 1 base of the junction unmatched. The CDR3 reads CASSEGLAYEQYF. CDR3 sequence (DNA): TGTGCCAGCAGTGAAGGACTAGCTTACGAGCAGTACTTC.

The chain employs TRBV19 and TRBJ1-6; 8 bases are shared with TRBD1. The CDR3 has 14 residues. The V segment lost 8 bases and the J segment 4 bases; nucleotides outside the gene matches: 4. Germline V lookup: CDR1 LNHDA, CDR2 SQIVND (reference sequence). The CDR3 bases are TGTGCCAGTGGGCAGGGGGCGTATAATTCACCCCTCCACTTT. Amino acid sequence: CASGQGAYNSPLHF.

The chain joins TRBV3-1 (or the pseudogene TRBV3-2) to TRBJ2-2; D call uncertain. CDR3 length: 11 amino acids. V was clipped by 4 bases and J by 7 bases, with 4 bases between them. CDR1 and CDR2 from the germline V gene are LGHDT and YNNKEL (reference sequence). CDR3 nucleotide sequence: TGTGCCAGCAGCCGTAGCGGGGAGCTGTTTTTT. It yields the protein CASSRSGELFF.

Here the CDR3 reads CASSLYGGRNTEAFF. The DNA of the CDR3 is TGTGCCAGCAGCTTATATGGGGGGAGGAACACTGAAGCTTTCTTT. V gene TRBV7-2 combines with J gene TRBJ1-1; weak D call: TRBD1 (5 bases). V lost 2 bases and J 1 base, leaving 11 bases between the germline ends. CDR3 length: 15 amino acids. Germline CDR1 and CDR2: SGHTA and FQGNSA.

The chain carries TRBV10-3 and TRBJ1-5, with D uncertain. CDR3 length: 16 amino acids. Trimming cost V 0 bases and J 0 bases, with 9 bases left between them. Per germline, CDR1 ENHRY and CDR2 SYGVKD. The CDR3 spells CAISESIADSNQPQHF. CDR3 DNA: TGTGCCATCAGTGAGTCGATCGCGGATAGCAATCAGCCCCAGCATTTT.

The rearrangement uses TRBV19 and TRBJ1-1, with D perhaps matching TRBD1 (6 bases). The CDR3 is 15 amino acids. V lost 6 bases and J 0 bases, leaving 14 bases between the germline ends. Per germline, CDR1 LNHDA and CDR2 SQIVND (reference sequence). The CDR3 nucleotides read TGTGCCAGTAGGACGGGACATTACATGAACACTGAAGCTTTCTTT. As protein: CASRTGHYMNTEAFF.

The chain has TRBV24-1 and TRBJ1-5; 12 positions match TRBD1. Germline CDR1 KGHDR, CDR2 SFDVKD. V lost 4 bases and J lost 6; bases outside the gene matches: 6. The CDR3 extends over 16 amino acids. The CDR3 nucleotides read TGTGCCACCAGTGAATCGGGACAGGGGGCCCGTCAGCCCCAGCATTTT. This gives the protein CATSESGQGARQPQHF.

CDR3 region: CASSSRGGAVDTQYF. Written as DNA, the CDR3 is TGTGCCAGCAGTTCCCGGGGAGGAGCCGTGGATACGCAGTATTTT. The chain links TRBV27 to TRBJ2-3, with D perhaps TRBD2 (6 bases). CDR1 is MNHEY, CDR2 SMNVEV, per germline (reference sequence). This CDR3 region has 15 residues. The V and J ends lost 4 bases and 6 bases respectively, with 17 bases between them.

The chain recombines TRBV27 with TRBJ2-7, with TRBD1 matching over 8 bases. The junction had 6 bases not matched to a gene; V was cut back by 2 bases and J by 6 bases. The CDR3 extends over 14 amino acids. Germline V CDR1 and CDR2: MNHEY, SMNVEV (reference sequence). CDR3 protein: CASSLKPGGFEQYF. CDR3 in DNA: TGTGCCAGCAGTTTAAAGCCAGGGGGCTTCGAGCAGTACTTC.

The chain carries TRBV5-4 and TRBJ2-3; 9 bases are a match to TRBD1. V lost 6 bases, J lost 6 bases, and 5 bases stayed unmatched. The CDR3 extends over 13 amino acids. Germline V CDR1 and CDR2: SGHNT, YYREEE (reference sequence). The CDR3 here is CASNVQGADTQYF. CDR3 sequence (DNA): TGTGCCAGCAACGTACAGGGGGCGGATACGCAGTATTTT.

The chain recombines TRBV10-3 with TRBJ1-2, with D perhaps TRBD1 (5 bases). Germline loops: CDR1 ENHRY, CDR2 SYGVKD. The CDR3 consists of 14 residues. V lost 5 bases and J 6 bases, leaving 16 bases between the germline ends. Here the CDR3 DNA reads TGTGCCATCAGTCAGGACATTCGAGGAAATGGCTACACCTTC. Protein product: CAISQDIRGNGYTF.

The gene calls are TRBV6-2 or TRBV6-3 and TRBJ1-5, with TRBD1 matching over 7 bases. This CDR3 comprises 20 residues. The junction had 17 bases not matched to a gene; V was cut back by 3 bases and J by 0 bases. Germline V CDR1 and CDR2: MNHEY, SVGEGT. This CDR3 is CASSYPDRANDLYSNQPQHF. CDR3 nucleotide sequence: TGTGCCAGCAGTTATCCCGACAGGGCCAACGATCTTTATAGCAATCAGCCCCAGCATTTT.

This chain's CDR3 is CASSPTSASGGNSGANVLTF. CDR3 DNA: TGTGCCAGCAGCCCAACGAGTGCTAGCGGGGGAAACTCTGGGGCCAACGTCCTGACTTTC. The gene calls are TRBV3-1 (or the pseudogene TRBV3-2) and TRBJ2-6, with 10 bases fitting TRBD2. V shed 4 bases, J shed 0 bases, and the junction held 12 bases outside the gene matches. This CDR3 comprises 20 residues. CDR1 and CDR2 from the germline V gene are LGHDT and YNNKEL (reference sequence).

The rearrangement joins TRBV11-3 to TRBJ2-7; 8 bases agree with TRBD1. Germline CDR1 is SGHNT and CDR2 is YENEEA. This CDR3 comprises 13 residues. V lost 5 bases, J lost 5 bases, and 5 bases stayed unmatched. The CDR3 is CASSHRGRNEQYF. CDR3 DNA: TGTGCCAGCAGCCACAGGGGGAGGAACGAGCAGTACTTC.

The V gene is TRBV7-9, the J gene TRBJ1-2; D gene uncertain. The V end was cut by 4 bases, the J end by 3 bases, with 9 bases between. CDR1 and CDR2 (germline): SEHNR, FQNEAQ (reference sequence). This CDR3 is 13 amino acids long. CDR3 sequence reads: CASSSVGDYGYTF. The CDR3 DNA sequence: TGTGCCAGCAGCTCAGTCGGGGACTATGGCTACACCTTC.